Following are 9 T cell receptor beta chains from one sample sequenced in a study of T-cell reconstitution after alpha-beta-depleted transplantation in children. The TCRbeta library incorporated unique molecular identifiers. TCRdb ran MiXCR on the PCR reads and lists one entry per CDR3 protein. The repertoire consists of approximately 800,000 distinct CDR3 sequences, with roughly 15% occurring once and the leading ten covering about 4.6%. Sequenced here: PBMCs, mostly from graft donor cells, sampled 360 days after TCRalphabeta/CD19-depleted stem cell transplant. The receptors stem from a male patient between 10 and 17 years old who had a stem cell transplant for acute lymphoblastic leukemia, so the T cells may come from the graft donor.

This clonotype was seen at least ten times. The V and J genes are TRBV7-3 and TRBJ2-2; TRBD2 might be the D (5 bases). Germline V gene data show CDR1 as SGHTA and CDR2 as FQGTGA. Trimming left V 5 bases short and J 5 bases short, with 12 bases between. The CDR3 contains 14 residues. This chain's CDR3 is CASSLLSGTGELFF. CDR3 nucleotide sequence: TGTGCCAGCAGCCTCCTCAGCGGTACCGGGGAGCTGTTTTTT.

This clonotype has only a few counts. The chain recombines TRBV20-1 with TRBJ2-1, with 11 nucleotides matching TRBD2. CDR1 and CDR2 (germline): DFQATT, SNEGSKA (reference sequence). The trim removed 6 bases at V and 0 bases at J, leaving 16 bases unmatched. The CDR3 consists of 19 residues. The CDR3 reads CSAETTSGKGVISYNEQFF. Here the CDR3 DNA reads TGCAGTGCAGAAACGACTAGCGGGAAGGGGGTAATCTCCTACAATGAGCAGTTCTTC.

The table lists this clonotype with a few counts. The V gene is TRBV5-1, the J gene TRBJ2-7; no definite D call. CDR1 and CDR2 from the germline V gene are SGHRS and YFSETQ. Trimming left V 0 bases short and J 2 bases short, with 12 bases between. This CDR3 comprises 15 residues. CDR3 coding DNA: TGCGCCAGCAGCTTGGATCCTAGGTCGACCTACGAGCAGTACTTC. Amino acid sequence: CASSLDPRSTYEQYF.

The chain has TRBV6-4 and TRBJ2-2, with D unresolved. The V gene lost 4 bases and the J gene lost 6 bases, with 15 bases spanning the gap. The CDR3 is 15 residues long. CDR1 and CDR2 (germline): MRHNA, SNTAGT. As DNA, the CDR3 is TGTGCCAGCAGTGTTGTAAATTCCGTCTCCGGGGAGCTGTTTTTT. As protein: CASSVVNSVSGELFF.

The gene calls are TRBV5-1 and TRBJ1-2; TRBD1 is a possible D gene (5 bases). V lost 3 bases and J lost 4, with 10 bases in between. This CDR3 comprises 13 residues. Germline values: CDR1 SGHRS, CDR2 YFSETQ. The CDR3 DNA reads as TGCGCCAGCAGCTGGGGGACCGTCTATGGCTACACCTTC. This gives the protein CASSWGTVYGYTF.

This clonotype occurred a few times. J is TRBJ2-7 and V is TRBV10-3; D ambiguous. CDR1 and CDR2 (germline): ENHRY, SYGVKD. The CDR3 contains 12 residues. V was shortened by 6 bases and J by 5 bases, with 11 bases between the two germline ends. The CDR3 DNA sequence: TGTGCCATCAGGGACGTTTTCCACGAGCAGTACTTC. Translation: CAIRDVFHEQYF.

This clonotype was observed at least ten times. V gene TRBV12-3 or TRBV12-4 combines with J gene TRBJ2-1; 8 bases match TRBD2. The trim removed 6 bases at V and 9 bases at J, leaving 4 bases unmatched. The CDR3 runs 12 residues. The CDR3 DNA reads as TGTGCCAGCAGCTCGGGGGGGCGTGAGCAGTTCTTC. It codes for CASSSGGREQFF.

This clonotype was counted ten times or more. J is TRBJ2-3 and V is TRBV7-8; possible D gene TRBD2, 7 bases. The CDR3 totals 17 residues. Trimming took off 1 base at V and 0 bases at J, with 14 bases between the two ends. CDR1 and CDR2 from the germline V gene are SGHVS and FQNEAQ. In DNA, the CDR3 is TGTGCCAGCAGCTTAGAGGGGGGGTTGTGGAGCACAGATACGCAGTATTTT. Translation: CASSLEGGLWSTDTQYF.

This chain joins TRBV4-1 and TRBJ2-5; 11 nucleotides agree with TRBD1. This CDR3 is built from 15 residues. Germline lookup yields CDR1 MGHRA and CDR2 YSYEKL. Trimming cost V 10 bases and J 2 bases; bases outside gene matches: 9. This chain's CDR3 is CAIMTRDRGQETQYF. Here the CDR3 DNA reads TGCGCCATCATGACCCGGGACAGGGGGCAAGAGACCCAGTACTTC.